This T cell receptor (beta chain) was obtained from a study of follicular helper T cells after annual influenza vaccination. TCRB sequencing was done at Survey resolution level. Produced via immunoSEQ multiplex PCR; TCRdb's table is partial and in-frame only. The sample shows 7,500 to 10,000 clones, roughly 80% of them seen only once. The table lists this clone with a count of one. The CDR3 is 17 residues long. Germline CDR1 is SGHRS and CDR2 is YFSETQ. The V gene end was trimmed by 3 bases and the J gene end by 3 bases; junction bases not matched to a gene: 10. Time point noted: 2014-2015 season, 7 days after vaccination. Vaccine contraindications, substance abuse, HIV/AIDS, active malignancy and active illness excluded donors.

The sequence came from an adult who received the influenza vaccine. This material consisted of CXCR5+ CD38- circulating T follicular helper cells from blood, taken 7 days after influenza vaccination. Indicated subset: circulating Tfh, non-naive CD4+CXCR5+PD-1+ (ICOS+CD38+ or ICOS-CD38-). This chain joins TRBV5-1 and TRBJ2-3, with TRBD1 matching over 10 bases. The CDR3 DNA reads TGCGCCAGCAGCTCTGGGCATGGACAGGGGGGAACAGATACGCAGTATTTT. Protein sequence: CASSSGHGQGGTDTQYF.